This T cell receptor beta chain derives from a study of blood T cell repertoires in COVID-19. The protocol was immunoSEQ multiplex PCR, while the TCRdb copy is restricted to in-frame clones and leaves out a portion. The repertoire includes some 80,000 clones, about 83% of them detected once, and under 5% sits in the top ten. V shed 5 bases and J 6 bases; nucleotides not matched to a gene: 11. Germline CDR1 reads MNHEY; CDR2 reads SMNVEV (reference sequence). The CDR3 is 17 residues long. The receptor was isolated from a woman of 80 years or more with active or convalescent COVID-19. The chain links TRBV27 to TRBJ2-1, with 12 positions matching TRBD2. Sequencing was done on a sample of peripheral blood. The CDR3, as DNA: TGTGCCAGCAGTAAACTAGCGGGAGGCCGGACCTCCAATGAGCAGTTCTTC. Its translation: CASSKLAGGRTSNEQFF.